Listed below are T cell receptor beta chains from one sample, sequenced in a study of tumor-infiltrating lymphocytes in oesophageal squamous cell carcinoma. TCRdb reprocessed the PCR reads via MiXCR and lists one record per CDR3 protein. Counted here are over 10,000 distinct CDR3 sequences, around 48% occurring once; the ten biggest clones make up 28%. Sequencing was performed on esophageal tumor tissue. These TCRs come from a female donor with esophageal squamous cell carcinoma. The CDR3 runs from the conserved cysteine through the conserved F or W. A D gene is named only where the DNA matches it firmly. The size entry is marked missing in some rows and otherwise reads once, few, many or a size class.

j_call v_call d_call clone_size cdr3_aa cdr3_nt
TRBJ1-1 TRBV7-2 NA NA CASSAQGNTEAFF TGTGCCAGCAGCGCGCAGGGGAACACTGAAGCTTTCTTT
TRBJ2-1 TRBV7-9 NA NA CASRPAAGPARNEQFF TGTGCCAGCAGACCTGCCGCCGGGCCCGCACGCAATGAGCAGTTCTTC
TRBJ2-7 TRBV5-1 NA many CASSLGGSSGEQYF TGCGCCAGCAGCTTGGGGGGGTCCTCTGGGGAGCAGTACTTC
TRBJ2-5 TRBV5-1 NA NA CASSFGQQGLETQYF TGCGCCAGCAGCTTTGGCCAACAGGGTTTGGAGACCCAGTACTTC
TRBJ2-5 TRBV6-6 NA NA CASSGTVDNSPLHF TGTGCCAGCAGTGGGACCGTCGATAATTCACCCCTCCACTTC
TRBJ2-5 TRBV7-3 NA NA CASSLQGDETQYF TGTGCCAGCAGCTTACAGGGCGATGAGACCCAGTACTTC
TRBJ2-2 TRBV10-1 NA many CASSRGTGELFF TGCGCCAGCAGTAGAGGTACCGGGGAGCTGTTTTTT
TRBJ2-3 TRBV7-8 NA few CASSSPSLADTQYF TGTGCCAGCAGCTCACCTAGCTTGGCAGATACGCAGTATTTT
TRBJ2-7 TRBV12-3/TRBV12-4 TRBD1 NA CASSPGQGVSYEQYF TGTGCCAGCAGTCCCGGACAGGGGGTCTCCTACGAGCAGTACTTC
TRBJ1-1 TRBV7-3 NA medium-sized CASSLGAMNTEAFF TGTGCCAGCAGCTTAGGGGCAATGAACACTGAAGCTTTCTTT
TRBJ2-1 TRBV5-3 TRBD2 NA CARNPGLAGGNEQFF TGTGCCAGAAACCCCGGACTAGCGGGAGGCAATGAGCAGTTCTTC
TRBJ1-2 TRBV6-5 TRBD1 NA CASSYSGQGIHGYTF TGTGCCAGCAGTTACTCGGGACAGGGAATCCATGGCTACACCTTC
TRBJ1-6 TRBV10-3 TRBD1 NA CAIRTGTENSPLHF TGTGCCATCAGGACCGGGACAGAAAATTCACCCCTCCACTTT
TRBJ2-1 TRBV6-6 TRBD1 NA CASSYDAGGGNEQFF TGTGCCAGCAGTTACGACGCAGGGGGCGGGAATGAGCAGTTCTTC
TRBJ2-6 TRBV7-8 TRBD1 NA CASSQGAGTVGANVLTF TGTGCCAGCAGCCAGGGGGCCGGGACAGTTGGGGCCAACGTCCTGACTTTC
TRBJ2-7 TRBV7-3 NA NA CASSIAYEQYF TGTGCCAGCAGCATAGCTTACGAGCAGTACTTC
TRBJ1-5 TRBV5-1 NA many CASSFRQHLNRGKPQHF TGCGCCAGCAGCTTTCGGCAGCACCTTAACCGAGGGAAGCCCCAGCATTTT
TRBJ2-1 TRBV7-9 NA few CASDRPTYNEQFF TGTGCCAGCGACAGACCTACCTACAATGAGCAGTTCTTC
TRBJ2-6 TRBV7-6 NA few CASSSPPGSGANVLTF TGTGCCAGCAGCTCCCCCCCCGGCTCTGGGGCCAACGTCCTGACTTTC
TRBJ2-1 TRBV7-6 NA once CASSLINEQFF TGTGCCAGCAGCTTAATCAATGAGCAGTTCTTC
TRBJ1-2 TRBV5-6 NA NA CASSLDTAYGYTF TGTGCCAGCAGCTTGGATACAGCCTATGGCTACACCTTC
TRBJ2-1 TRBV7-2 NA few CASSIGMAGSQFF TGTGCCAGCAGCATAGGGATGGCAGGGAGCCAGTTCTTC
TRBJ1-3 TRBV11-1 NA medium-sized CASSLTAGNTIYF TGTGCCAGCAGCTTGACAGCCGGAAACACCATATATTTT
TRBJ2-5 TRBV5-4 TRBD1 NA CASSLGDRGETQYF TGTGCCAGCAGCTTAGGGGACAGGGGCGAGACCCAGTACTTC
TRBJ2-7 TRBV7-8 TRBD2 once CASSLVVAGGGYNEQYF TGTGCCAGCAGCTTAGTGGTCGCGGGAGGTGGGTACAATGAGCAGTACTTC
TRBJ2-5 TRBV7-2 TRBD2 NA CASSLVSSGRAWETQYF TGTGCCAGCAGCTTAGTTTCTAGCGGGAGGGCCTGGGAGACCCAGTACTTC
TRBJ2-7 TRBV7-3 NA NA CASSLKGREQYF TGTGCCAGCAGCTTAAAGGGTAGAGAGCAGTACTTC
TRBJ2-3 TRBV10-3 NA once CASGDSPDTQYF TGTGCCAGCGGAGATTCCCCAGATACGCAGTATTTT
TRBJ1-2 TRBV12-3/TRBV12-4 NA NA CASSFSDTLINYGYTF TGTGCCAGCAGTTTCTCGGATACTCTAATAAACTATGGCTACACCTTC
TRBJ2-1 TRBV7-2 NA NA CASSRDRRSYNEQFF TGTGCCAGCAGCCGGGACCGTCGTTCCTACAATGAGCAGTTCTTC
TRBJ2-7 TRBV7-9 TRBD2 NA CASSPAASGIFWNEQYF TGTGCCAGCAGCCCAGCAGCTAGCGGGATCTTCTGGAATGAGCAGTACTTC